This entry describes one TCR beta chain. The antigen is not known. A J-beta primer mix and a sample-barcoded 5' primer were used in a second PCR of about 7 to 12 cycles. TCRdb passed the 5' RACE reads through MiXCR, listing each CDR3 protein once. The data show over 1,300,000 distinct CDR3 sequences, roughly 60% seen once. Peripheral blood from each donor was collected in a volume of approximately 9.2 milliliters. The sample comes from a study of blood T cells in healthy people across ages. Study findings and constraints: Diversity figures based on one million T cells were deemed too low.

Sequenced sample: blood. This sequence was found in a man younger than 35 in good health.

The CDR3 coding sequence is TGTGCCAGCAGCTTGACTAGCGGGGGGTCCAATGAGCAGTTCTTC. Translated: CASSLTSGGSNEQFF. The chain employs TRBV7-8 and TRBJ2-1; 13 nucleotides line up with TRBD2. Per germline, CDR1 SGHVS and CDR2 FQNEAQ. Trimming took 3 bases from V and 6 from J; bases not matched to a gene: 2. The CDR3 contains 15 residues.